This T cell receptor beta chain was sequenced for a study of control samples from healthy donors and cancer patients. Looked up from germline, CDR1 is MGHDK and CDR2 is SYGVNS. This CDR3 spans 12 amino acids. The V end lost 1 base, the J end lost 6 bases, and 6 bases lay between the germline ends. Generated by immunoSEQ multiplex PCR, the TCRdb table keeps only in-frame clones and is missing some. The sample holds 80,000 to 100,000 clones; around nine tenths are singletons and the top ten take about 3%. The clonotype was recovered from a human donor in good health. The donor label of this sample is uncertain. The V call is TRBV25-1, the J call TRBJ1-1; weak D call: TRBD1 (6 bases). The specimen sequenced was blood. The CDR3 region is CASSESGAEAFF. The CDR3 bases are TGTGCCAGCAGTGAATCAGGGGCTGAAGCTTTCTTT.